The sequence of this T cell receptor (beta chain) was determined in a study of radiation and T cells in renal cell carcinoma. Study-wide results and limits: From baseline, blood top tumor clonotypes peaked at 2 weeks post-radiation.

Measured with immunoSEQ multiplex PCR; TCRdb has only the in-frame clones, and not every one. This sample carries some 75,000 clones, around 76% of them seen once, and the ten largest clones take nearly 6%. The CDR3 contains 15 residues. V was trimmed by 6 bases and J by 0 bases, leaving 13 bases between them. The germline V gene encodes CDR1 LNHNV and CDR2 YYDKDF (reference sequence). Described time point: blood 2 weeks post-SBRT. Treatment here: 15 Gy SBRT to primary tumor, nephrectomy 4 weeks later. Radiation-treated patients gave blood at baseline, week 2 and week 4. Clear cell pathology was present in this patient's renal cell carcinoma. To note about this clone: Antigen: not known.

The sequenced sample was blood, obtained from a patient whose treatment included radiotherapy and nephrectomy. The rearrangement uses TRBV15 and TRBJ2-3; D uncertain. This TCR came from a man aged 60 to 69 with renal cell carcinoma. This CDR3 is CATSNERLSTDTQYF. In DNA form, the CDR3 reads TGTGCCACCAGTAATGAACGCCTTAGCACAGATACGCAGTATTTT.